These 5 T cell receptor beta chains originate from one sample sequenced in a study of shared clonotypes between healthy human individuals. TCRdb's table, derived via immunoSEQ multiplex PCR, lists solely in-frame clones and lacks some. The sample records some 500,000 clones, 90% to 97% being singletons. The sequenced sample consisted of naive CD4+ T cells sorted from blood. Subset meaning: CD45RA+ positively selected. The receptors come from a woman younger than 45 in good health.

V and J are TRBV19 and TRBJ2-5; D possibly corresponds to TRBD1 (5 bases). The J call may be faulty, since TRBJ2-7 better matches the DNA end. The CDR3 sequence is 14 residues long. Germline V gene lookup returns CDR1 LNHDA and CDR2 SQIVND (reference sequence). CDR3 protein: CASNQKAGNYEQYF. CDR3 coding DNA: TGTGCCAGTAACCAAAAGGCAGGGAACTACGAGCAGTACTTC.

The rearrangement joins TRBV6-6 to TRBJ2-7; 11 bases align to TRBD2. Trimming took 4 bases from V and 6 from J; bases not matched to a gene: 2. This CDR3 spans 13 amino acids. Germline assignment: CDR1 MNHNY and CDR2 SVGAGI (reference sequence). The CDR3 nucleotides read TGTGCCAGCAGTTTAGCGGGAGGGCTCGAGCAGTACTTC. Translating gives CASSLAGGLEQYF.

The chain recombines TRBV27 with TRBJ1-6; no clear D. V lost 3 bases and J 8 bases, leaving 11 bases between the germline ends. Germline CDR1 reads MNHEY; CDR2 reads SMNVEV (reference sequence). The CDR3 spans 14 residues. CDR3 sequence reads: CASSFPEPYSPLHF. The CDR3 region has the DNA TGTGCCAGCAGTTTCCCGGAACCGTATTCACCCCTCCACTTT.

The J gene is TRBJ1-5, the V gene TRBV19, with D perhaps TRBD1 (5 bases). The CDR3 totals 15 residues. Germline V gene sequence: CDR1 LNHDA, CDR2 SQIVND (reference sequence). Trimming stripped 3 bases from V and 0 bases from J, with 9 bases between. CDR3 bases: TGTGCCAGTAGTATCGGGGGGTTTAGCAATCAGCCCCAGCATTTT. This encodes CASSIGGFSNQPQHF.

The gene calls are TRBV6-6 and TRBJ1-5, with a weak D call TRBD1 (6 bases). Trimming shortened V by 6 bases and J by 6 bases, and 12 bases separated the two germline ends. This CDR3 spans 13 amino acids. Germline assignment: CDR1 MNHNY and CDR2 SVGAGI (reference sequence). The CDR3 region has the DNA TGTGCCAGCAGCCCCTCAGGGGTTCAGCCCCAGCATTTT. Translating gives CASSPSGVQPQHF.